This TCR beta chain emerged from a study of blood T cells in healthy people across ages. This CDR3 comprises 18 residues. With V trimmed by 3 bases and J by 2 bases, 11 bases remained unmatched. Germline loops: CDR1 ENHRY, CDR2 SYGVKD. This clonotype was seen more than once but under ten times. A second roughly 6 to 11 cycle PCR used barcoded and J-beta primers. All cDNA molecules were each tagged by a template-switch adaptor with 12 random nucleotides. TCRdb reprocessed the 5' RACE reads via MiXCR and lists one record per CDR3 protein. Altogether about 2 million distinct CDR3 sequences are present, around 50% being singletons, with the ten largest covering more than 2%.

The clonotype comes from a middle-aged woman in good health. The chain recombines TRBV10-3 with TRBJ2-3; 10 nucleotides line up with TRBD2. Sequenced: blood. The CDR3 DNA follows: TGTGCCATCAGTGAAATAGCGGGGGGCTCCGACCTCACAGATACGCAGTATTTT. As protein: CAISEIAGGSDLTDTQYF.